Following are 32 T cell receptor beta chains from one sample sequenced in a study of Ad26.COV2.S vaccination and SARS-CoV-2 variants. Treatment in this sample: over 15 received Ad26.COV2.S at low or high dose, single or two shots; roughly 5 received placebo; per-sample allocation not given. Vaccine and placebo recipients were sampled on day 63 after the first injection. Assay used: immunoSEQ multiplex PCR; TCRdb lists only in-frame clones, some missing. Among about half a million clones listed, 80% to 90% were seen once. The material was peripheral blood, obtained in a trial of Ad26.COV2.S vaccine versus placebo. These receptors were obtained from a person between 18 and 65 years old who received the Ad26.COV2.S COVID-19 vaccine or a placebo.

About this clone: Other DNA sequences in this specimen translate into the identical CDR3. This sequence joins TRBV4-2 and TRBJ1-2; 9 positions agree with TRBD1. Per the germline V gene, CDR1 is LGHNA and CDR2 is YNFKEQ. There are 13 residues in the CDR3. J gave up 8 bases and V 1 base, and 2 bases lay outside the gene matches. CDR3 sequence: CASSQGTGDGYTF. CDR3 nucleotides: TGTGCCAGCAGCCAAGGGACAGGGGACGGCTACACCTTC.

The J gene is TRBJ2-2, the V gene TRBV28, with D tentatively TRBD1 or TRBD2 (6 bases each). The CDR3 loop spans 15 amino acids. V lost 2 bases, J lost 6 bases, and 13 bases lay in between. CDR1 MDHEN and CDR2 SYDVKM come from the germline V gene. CDR3 nucleotide sequence: TGTGCCAGCAGTTTAAAGGGGGGTTGGTCCGGGGAGCTGTTTTTT. As protein: CASSLKGGWSGELFF.

This CDR3 reads CASSVLGLAQGEQFF. CDR3 nucleotides: TGTGCCAGCAGCGTACTCGGACTAGCGCAGGGTGAGCAGTTCTTC. The rearrangement uses TRBV9 and TRBJ2-1; TRBD2 matches at 9 bases. Germline CDR1 is SGDLS and CDR2 is YYNGEE. After removal of 1 base from V and 9 bases from J, the junction contained 8 bases not matched to a gene. The CDR3 is 15 residues long.

The rearrangement links TRBV6-5 to TRBJ1-4; 8 bases are a match to TRBD1. V lost 6 bases to trimming and J lost 5 bases; unmatched junction nucleotides: 5. CDR1 MNHEY and CDR2 SVGAGI come from the germline V gene. This CDR3 has 14 amino acids. DNA for the CDR3: TGTGCCAGCAGACGACAGGGGTTCAATGAAAAACTGTTTTTT. Amino acids: CASRRQGFNEKLFF.

The chain joins TRBV19 to TRBJ1-1; TRBD1 agrees at 8 bases. The CDR3 covers 15 residues. With V trimmed by 5 bases and J by 1 base, 6 bases remained unmatched. From germline, CDR1 is LNHDA and CDR2 SQIVND (reference sequence). The CDR3 reads CASSQRDRWNTEAFF. The CDR3 DNA is TGTGCCAGTAGTCAACGGGACAGGTGGAACACTGAAGCTTTCTTT.

The V and J genes are TRBV13 and TRBJ1-2, with a possible D match to TRBD1 (5 bases). The length of the CDR3 is 12 residues. Germline CDR1 is PRHDT and CDR2 is FYEKMQ (reference sequence). The V end lost 8 bases, the J end lost 5 bases, and 12 bases lay between the germline ends. The CDR3 is CASSGTTYGYTF. CDR3 in DNA: TGTGCCAGCTCCGGGACCACATATGGCTACACCTTC.

The gene calls are TRBV27 and TRBJ1-3, with no clear D. Germline-derived CDR1 and CDR2 are MNHEY and SMNVEV (reference sequence). V shed 3 bases and J shed 4 bases, with 16 bases lying between them. The CDR3 runs to 16 residues. As DNA, the CDR3 is TGTGCCAGCAGTTTCAAGCCGGGGTTTTCGGGAAACACCATATATTTT. Residues: CASSFKPGFSGNTIYF.

The gene calls are TRBV9 and TRBJ2-2; TRBD2 agrees at 10 bases. Germline loops: CDR1 SGDLS, CDR2 YYNGEE. This CDR3 is 15 amino acids long. After removal of 0 bases from V and 4 bases from J, the junction contained 0 bases not matched to a gene. The CDR3 sequence: CASSVASGSTGELFF. The CDR3 DNA follows: TGTGCCAGCAGCGTAGCTAGCGGGAGCACCGGGGAGCTGTTTTTT.

The chain links TRBV10-3 to TRBJ2-1, with 13 bases aligning to TRBD2. Unmatched junction bases numbered 6, after V lost 4 bases and J lost 9 bases. This CDR3 has 15 amino acids. Germline CDR1 is ENHRY and CDR2 is SYGVKD. Written as DNA, the CDR3 is TGTGCCATCAGTGTACTAGCGGGAGGGCCCCTTGAGCAGTTCTTC. Amino acids: CAISVLAGGPLEQFF.

J is TRBJ1-1 and V is TRBV5-8; D not certain. V was cut by 0 bases and J by 1 base, with 10 bases left in between. There are 15 residues in the CDR3. The germline gives CDR1 SGHTS, CDR2 YDEGEE. CDR3 DNA: TGTGCCAGCAGCTTGGCCGGGTCCCCGAACACTGAAGCTTTCTTT. The encoded protein is CASSLAGSPNTEAFF.

This rearrangement joins TRBV14 to TRBJ1-3; D possibly corresponds to TRBD1 (5 bases). V lost 4 bases and J 1 base, leaving 23 bases between the germline ends. Germline V gene data show CDR1 as SGHDN and CDR2 as FVKESK. This CDR3 spans 19 amino acids. The CDR3 loop is CASSLHPSLRDGSGNTIYF. CDR3 DNA: TGTGCCAGCAGCCTACATCCAAGCCTCAGGGACGGGTCTGGAAACACCATATATTTT.

CDR3 sequence reads: CASRAGPGYEQYF. In nucleotides, the CDR3 is TGTGCCAGTAGAGCAGGGCCGGGCTACGAGCAGTACTTC. The rearrangement uses TRBV19 and TRBJ2-7; TRBD1 is a possible D gene (5 bases). This CDR3 is built from 13 residues. In germline, CDR1 is LNHDA, CDR2 SQIVND (reference sequence). Deletions cut 6 bases from V and 3 bases from J, with 12 bases between.

This chain links TRBV4-1 with TRBJ1-4, with TRBD1 as a possible D gene (5 bases). Germline V gene lookup returns CDR1 MGHRA and CDR2 YSYEKL. With 4 bases removed from V and 3 bases from J, the gap between germline ends came to 18 bases. This CDR3 has 17 amino acids. CDR3 region: CASSPWGRGSANEKLFF. CDR3 nucleotide sequence: TGCGCCAGCAGCCCCTGGGGGAGGGGATCGGCTAATGAAAAACTGTTTTTT.

The chain uses TRBV11-2 and TRBJ2-1; TRBD2 matches 11 bases. V was clipped by 1 base and J by 0 bases; unmatched bases: 8. This CDR3 is built from 19 residues. CDR1 is SGHAT, CDR2 FQNNGV, per germline. The CDR3, as DNA: TGTGCCAGCAGCTTAGTTACTAGCGGGGGCGGTAGCTCCTACAATGAGCAGTTCTTC. Its protein product is CASSLVTSGGGSSYNEQFF.

The chain carries TRBV27 and TRBJ2-3; D unresolved. Trimming pared 7 bases from V and 5 bases from J, leaving 7 bases between. The germline CDR1 and CDR2 sequences are MNHEY and SMNVEV (reference sequence). The CDR3 is made up of 11 amino acids. CDR3 protein: CASTALDTQYF. CDR3 nucleotide sequence: TGTGCCAGCACCGCACTAGATACGCAGTATTTT.

This clone was observed once. V usage is TRBV4-3 and J usage is TRBJ2-3; TRBD1 matches at 8 bases. The CDR3 extends over 16 amino acids. Germline loops: CDR1 LGHNA, CDR2 YSLEER. Trimming at V came to 3 bases and at J to 0 bases, leaving 5 bases not matched to a gene. CDR3 residues: CASSQYRGASTDTQYF. The CDR3, as DNA: TGCGCCAGCAGCCAGTACAGGGGGGCCAGCACAGATACGCAGTATTTT.

The chain is built from TRBV7-9 and TRBJ1-1; D possibly corresponds to TRBD1 (5 bases). The V gene lost 0 bases and the J gene lost 5 bases, with 10 bases spanning the gap. The CDR3 loop spans 14 amino acids. The germline CDR1 and CDR2 sequences are SEHNR and FQNEAQ (reference sequence). CDR3 DNA sequence: TGTGCCAGCAGCTTAGCCAGGGAAGGTACTGAAGCTTTCTTT. The encoded protein is CASSLAREGTEAFF.

The V call is TRBV5-1, the J call TRBJ1-4; 9 positions match TRBD1. Germline V gives CDR1 SGHRS, CDR2 YFSETQ. This CDR3 comprises 16 residues. After removal of 0 bases from V and 7 bases from J, the junction contained 7 bases not matched to a gene. In nucleotides, the CDR3 is TGCGCCAGCAGCTTGGGGGGACAGGGTTCGGGTGAAAAACTGTTTTTT. Translated: CASSLGGQGSGEKLFF.

As DNA, the CDR3 is TGTGCCAGCACTAAGGGGGAGGGATGGGACAATGAGCAGTTCTTC. The encoded protein is CASTKGEGWDNEQFF. The V call is TRBV6-5, the J call TRBJ2-1, with D possibly matching TRBD2 (7 bases). V lost 7 bases to trimming and J lost 5 bases, with 18 bases between them. The CDR3 covers 15 residues. Germline V gives CDR1 MNHEY, CDR2 SVGAGI.

V usage is TRBV9 and J usage is TRBJ2-5; D might be TRBD1 or TRBD2, each matching 5 bases. V was shortened by 3 bases and J by 7 bases, with 13 bases between the two germline ends. Germline V gives CDR1 SGDLS, CDR2 YYNGEE. The CDR3 runs 13 residues. The CDR3, as DNA: TGTGCCAGCAGCGCCGGGACCGAAGGGACCCAGTACTTC. This codes for CASSAGTEGTQYF.

This rearrangement joins TRBV7-2 to TRBJ1-1; the D is unclear. With 1 base removed from V and 1 base from J, the gap between germline ends came to 10 bases. This CDR3 contains 15 residues. Germline CDR1 is SGHTA and CDR2 is FQGNSA. The DNA for the CDR3 is TGTGCCAGCAGCTTAGAACCGCGGCCGAACACTGAAGCTTTCTTT. This translates into CASSLEPRPNTEAFF.

The chain is built from TRBV14 and TRBJ2-1, with TRBD2 matching over 7 bases. The CDR3 length is 15 residues. V lost 3 bases to trimming and J lost 2 bases; unmatched junction nucleotides: 4. The germline gives CDR1 SGHDN, CDR2 FVKESK. The CDR3 bases are TGTGCCAGCAGCCATCGAACTAGCGCCTACAATGAGCAGTTCTTC. Amino acids: CASSHRTSAYNEQFF.

The chain carries TRBV19 and TRBJ1-1; D gene unclear. Trimming shortened V by 5 bases and J by 7 bases, and 11 bases separated the two germline ends. Germline assignment: CDR1 LNHDA and CDR2 SQIVND (reference sequence). The length of the CDR3 is 12 residues. For the CDR3, the DNA is TGTGCCAGTAGTGTTGTGGCGGGTGAAGCTTTCTTT. Residues: CASSVVAGEAFF.

This clone showed up just a few times. The chain is built from TRBV27 and TRBJ1-5; 7 positions agree with TRBD1. The germline V gene has CDR1 MNHEY and CDR2 SMNVEV (reference sequence). This CDR3 has 15 residues. The J segment lost 2 bases and the V segment lost 2 bases, leaving 3 bases of the junction unmatched. The CDR3: CASSLHRGRNQPQHF. CDR3 DNA: TGTGCCAGCAGTTTACACAGGGGACGCAATCAGCCCCAGCATTTT.

The count of this clone is one. V gene TRBV27 combines with J gene TRBJ1-3; D is uncertain. Germline V lookup: CDR1 MNHEY, CDR2 SMNVEV (reference sequence). V lost 6 bases and J lost 0, with 9 bases in between. The CDR3 runs to 14 residues. The CDR3 here is CASRNIGSGNTIYF. CDR3 in DNA: TGTGCCAGCAGAAATATTGGCTCTGGAAACACCATATATTTT.

V usage is TRBV9 and J usage is TRBJ2-5, with a weak D call TRBD1 (5 bases). Germline assignment: CDR1 SGDLS and CDR2 YYNGEE. This CDR3 is built from 14 residues. V lost 3 bases and J 1 base, leaving 10 bases between the germline ends. This CDR3 reads CASSATGFQETQYF. The DNA for the CDR3 is TGTGCCAGCAGCGCCACAGGTTTCCAAGAGACCCAGTACTTC.

This rearrangement joins TRBV20-1 to TRBJ2-5; D remains unclear. Trimming shortened V by 4 bases and J by 1 base, and 4 bases separated the two germline ends. This CDR3 is 11 amino acids long. Germline V CDR1 and CDR2: DFQATT, SNEGSKA (reference sequence). This CDR3 is CSAKSQETQYF. CDR3 in DNA: TGCAGTGCTAAAAGCCAAGAGACCCAGTACTTC.

The CDR3 region is CASRDRTGREKLFF. The DNA of the CDR3 is TGTGCCAGCAGGGATCGGACAGGGCGAGAAAAACTGTTTTTT. The chain carries TRBV2 and TRBJ1-4; 8 bases align to TRBD1. Trimming removed 6 bases from V and 8 bases from J; junction bases left unmatched: 8. CDR1 and CDR2 from the germline V gene are SNHLY and FYNNEI. The CDR3 runs to 14 residues.

The chain recombines TRBV4-2 with TRBJ2-7; D remains unclear. The V end lost 0 bases, the J end lost 6 bases, and 15 bases lay between the germline ends. This CDR3 has 15 residues. Germline CDR1 reads LGHNA; CDR2 reads YNFKEQ. The CDR3 region has the DNA TGTGCCAGCAGCCAAGACTCCCGAGCGTCGGGCGAGCAGTACTTC. Translated: CASSQDSRASGEQYF.

The rearrangement joins TRBV30 to TRBJ1-2; possibly TRBD1 for D (6 bases). V gave up 7 bases and J gave up 8 bases, with 20 bases separating them. The germline gives CDR1 GTSNPN, CDR2 SVGIG (reference sequence). The CDR3 runs 13 residues. CDR3 sequence: CALARGGQRGYTF. For the CDR3, the DNA is TGTGCCTTGGCCCGAGGGGGGCAGAGAGGCTACACCTTC.

V is TRBV20-1 and J is TRBJ2-7; D unresolved. Trimming removed 3 bases at V and 3 bases at J, with 6 bases between. CDR1 and CDR2 (germline): DFQATT, SNEGSKA (reference sequence). CDR3 length: 11 residues. CDR3 sequence reads: CSARYNYEQYF. CDR3 coding DNA: TGCAGTGCTAGGTATAACTACGAGCAGTACTTC.

The chain employs TRBV6-5 and TRBJ2-7, with 11 positions matching TRBD1. V lost 5 bases to trimming and J lost 5 bases; unmatched junction nucleotides: 8. The V gene's germline CDR1 is MNHEY and CDR2 SVGAGI. This CDR3 has 15 amino acids. The CDR3 DNA sequence: TGTGCCAGCAGTCTCTCCGGACAGGGGGCTAACGAGCAGTACTTC. It encodes CASSLSGQGANEQYF.